This passage covers 6 T cell receptor beta chains from one sample sequenced in a study of CD4+ T cells in melanoma. Method: immunoSEQ multiplex PCR; TCRdb's copy keeps in-frame clones and lacks some. The table has more than 20,000 clones, around four fifths seen once. These receptors were collected from a human donor with melanoma.

This chain joins TRBV9 and TRBJ1-2; D not resolved. V was shortened by 0 bases and J by 0 bases, with 9 bases between the two germline ends. From germline, CDR1 is SGDLS and CDR2 YYNGEE. The CDR3 is made up of 15 amino acids. CDR3 region: CASSVETHANYGYTF. The CDR3 coding sequence is TGTGCCAGCAGCGTAGAAACACACGCTAACTATGGCTACACCTTC.

This chain links TRBV9 with TRBJ1-3; D may be TRBD1 (6 bases). This CDR3 has 13 residues. The V gene's germline CDR1 is SGDLS and CDR2 YYNGEE. Trimming removed 4 bases from V and 4 bases from J, with 9 bases in between. The CDR3 spells CASSPTGGNTIYF. The DNA of the CDR3 is TGTGCCAGCAGCCCTACAGGGGGAAACACCATATATTTT. Combining the CDR3 with reference TRBV9 and TRBJ1-3 gives the whole variable domain DSGVTQTPKHLITATGQRVTLRCSPRSGDLSVYWYQQSLDQGLQFLIQYYNGEERAKGNILERFSAQQFPDLHSELNLSSLELGDSALYFCASSPTGGNTIYFGEGSWLTVV.

In its sample, this clone was seen a few times. This rearrangement joins TRBV18 to TRBJ1-4; D call uncertain. Per germline, CDR1 KGHSH and CDR2 LQKENI. The length of the CDR3 is 14 residues. V shed 6 bases and J shed 12 bases, with 20 bases lying between them. The CDR3 region has the DNA TGTGCCAGCTCGTCGGGCCGACTGACGATGGAACTGTTTTTT. Amino acids: CASSSGRLTMELFF.

Only one count was recorded for this clone. The V and J genes are TRBV5-1 and TRBJ2-2; D is perhaps TRBD2 (6 bases). In germline, CDR1 is SGHRS, CDR2 YFSETQ. The ends were cut back, 9 bases at V and 3 bases at J, with 15 bases in the middle. The length of the CDR3 is 14 residues. CDR3 in amino acids: CATKLAPHTGELFF. For the CDR3, the DNA is TGCGCCACTAAGCTAGCGCCGCACACCGGGGAGCTGTTTTTT.

V is TRBV15 and J is TRBJ1-1; no definite D call. Trimming cost V 5 bases and J 3 bases, with 16 bases left between them. The germline CDR1 and CDR2 sequences are LNHNV and YYDKDF (reference sequence). The CDR3 length is 15 residues. This CDR3 is CATSRGDLSDTEAFF. The CDR3 region has the DNA TGTGCCACCAGCCGCGGGGATCTCTCGGACACTGAAGCTTTCTTT.

This chain links TRBV18 with TRBJ2-5, with D unresolved. V was trimmed by 4 bases and J by 9 bases, leaving 18 bases between them. Germline V CDR1 and CDR2: KGHSH, LQKENI. The CDR3 is 14 residues long. The CDR3 DNA is TGTGCCAGCTCACTTAACACGGAGTTGTCGGCCCAGTACTTC. It codes for CASSLNTELSAQYF.